This T cell receptor beta chain was profiled in a study of blood T cells in healthy people across ages. Study results and limitations: From one million sequenced T cells, diversity estimates were lower bounds.

This clonotype was recorded a few times. Its antigen is undetermined. Together with a sample-barcoded 5' primer, a J-beta primer mix was included in a second PCR lasting 7 to 11 cycles. TCRdb re-analysed the 5' RACE reads in MiXCR, keeping a single row per CDR3 protein. Of 1.5 million to 2 million distinct CDR3 sequences listed, 35% to 50% are singletons. There are 18 residues in the CDR3. Germline V gene sequence: CDR1 SGDLS, CDR2 YYNGEE. The ends lost 0 bases at V and 4 bases at J; junction bases unmatched: 9. At least 6 micrograms of total RNA were extracted per sample. This sequence was found in a human donor in good health. The V call is TRBV9, the J call TRBJ2-1; 11 bases are shared with TRBD2. Source material: blood. The CDR3 sequence is CASSVGSGGALGYNEQFF. CDR3 sequence (DNA): TGTGCCAGCAGCGTAGGTAGCGGGGGGGCGTTGGGATACAATGAGCAGTTCTTC. Using reference TRBV9 and TRBJ2-1 for the parts outside the CDR3, the full variable domain is DSGVTQTPKHLITATGQRVTLRCSPRSGDLSVYWYQQSLDQGLQFLIQYYNGEERAKGNILERFSAQQFPDLHSELNLSSLELGDSALYFCASSVGSGGALGYNEQFFGPGTRLTVL.